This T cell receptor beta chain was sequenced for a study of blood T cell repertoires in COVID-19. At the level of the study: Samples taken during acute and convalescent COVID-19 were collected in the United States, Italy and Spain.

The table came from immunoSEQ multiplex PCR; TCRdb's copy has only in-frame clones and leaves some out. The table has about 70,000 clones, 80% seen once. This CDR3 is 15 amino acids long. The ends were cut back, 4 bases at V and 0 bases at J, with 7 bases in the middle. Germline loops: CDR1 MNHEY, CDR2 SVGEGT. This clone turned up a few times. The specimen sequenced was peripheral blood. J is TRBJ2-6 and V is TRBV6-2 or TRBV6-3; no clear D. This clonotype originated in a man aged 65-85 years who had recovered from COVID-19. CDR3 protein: CASSLQLSGANVLTF. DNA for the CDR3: TGTGCCAGCAGTTTACAGCTCTCTGGGGCCAACGTCCTGACTTTC.